A single T cell receptor beta chain is shown here with its context. Its specificity is unknown. The sample comes from a study of Graves' ophthalmopathy and Graves' hyperthyroidism. Trimming cost V 5 bases and J 4 bases, with 14 bases left between them. Germline V gives CDR1 MNHEY, CDR2 SVGEGT. There are 14 residues in the CDR3. Study-level results: Blood also held most thyroid clonotypes expanded above 0.001 frequency.

Exclusion criteria comprised other autoimmune diseases, uncontrolled infections, pregnancy or lactation in patients. Serum thyroxine and TRAb, along with clinical symptoms, thyroid ultrasound and orbital computed tomography, were what diagnosis relied on. TCR beta CDR3 amplification used RNA transcripts. Second-round multiplex PCR came after first-round RT-PCR with HTBI primers. TCRdb re-analysed the multiplex PCR reads in MiXCR, keeping a single row per CDR3 protein. The table records some 210,000 distinct CDR3 sequences, roughly 27% of them present only once. This TCR derives from a man in his fifties with Graves' ophthalmopathy. Sequenced sample: peripheral blood. The chain has TRBV6-2 or TRBV6-3 and TRBJ1-2; D is perhaps TRBD1 (6 bases). CDR3 nucleotides: TGTGCCAGCAGTCGCAGGGGAGCGATCTATGGCTACACCTTC. Translation gives CASSRRGAIYGYTF.